Shown below are 5 T cell receptor beta chains from a single sample sequenced in a study of blood T cell repertoires in COVID-19. The protocol was immunoSEQ multiplex PCR, while the TCRdb copy is restricted to in-frame clones and leaves out a portion. The sample includes hundreds of thousands of clones, more than 70% of them seen just once. The sequenced sample was peripheral blood. All receptors come from a woman in her 30s with COVID-19, enrolled during active disease.

The rearrangement uses TRBV11-3 and TRBJ2-3, with 9 nucleotides matching TRBD1. With V trimmed by 3 bases and J by 3 bases, 7 bases remained unmatched. The CDR3 extends over 16 amino acids. CDR1 is SGHNT and CDR2 is YENEEA in the germline V gene. The CDR3 here is CASSFGTGGRTDTQYF. CDR3 nucleotide sequence: TGTGCCAGCAGCTTCGGAACAGGGGGCAGGACAGATACGCAGTATTTT.

The rearrangement joins TRBV11-2 to TRBJ2-1; D is unclear. Germline V gene data show CDR1 as SGHAT and CDR2 as FQNNGV. Trimming left V 1 base short and J 4 bases short, with 8 bases between. The CDR3 has 14 amino acids. CDR3 sequence: CASSLGHIYNEQFF. The CDR3 region has the DNA TGTGCCAGCAGCTTAGGTCACATATACAATGAGCAGTTCTTC.

The V call is TRBV27, the J call TRBJ2-5, with a tentative D call TRBD2 (6 bases). V was pared by 4 bases and J by 1 base, with 16 bases between. Germline CDR1 MNHEY, CDR2 SMNVEV (reference sequence). This CDR3 comprises 16 residues. CDR3 amino acids: CASSSPGRTRQETQYF. CDR3 coding DNA: TGTGCCAGCAGTTCCCCGGGGAGGACACGCCAAGAGACCCAGTACTTC.

The DNA of the CDR3 is TGTGCCAGTAGTAGTTACTGGGACAGGGGGCAGGGCGGGGAGCTGTTTTTT. Protein product: CASSSYWDRGQGGELFF. The chain couples TRBV19 to TRBJ2-2; 12 nucleotides agree with TRBD1. The V gene end was trimmed by 4 bases and the J gene end by 7 bases; junction bases not matched to a gene: 10. Per the germline V gene, CDR1 is LNHDA and CDR2 is SQIVND (reference sequence). The CDR3 runs 17 residues.

J is TRBJ2-3 and V is TRBV18, with 10 bases matching TRBD2. CDR1 KGHSH and CDR2 LQKENI come from the germline V gene. Trimming at V came to 3 bases and at J to 0 bases, leaving 12 bases not matched to a gene. The CDR3 extends over 19 amino acids. DNA for the CDR3: TGTGCCAGCTCACCGGGCCTAGCGGGAGCGCTGACTAGCACAGATACGCAGTATTTT. Translated: CASSPGLAGALTSTDTQYF.